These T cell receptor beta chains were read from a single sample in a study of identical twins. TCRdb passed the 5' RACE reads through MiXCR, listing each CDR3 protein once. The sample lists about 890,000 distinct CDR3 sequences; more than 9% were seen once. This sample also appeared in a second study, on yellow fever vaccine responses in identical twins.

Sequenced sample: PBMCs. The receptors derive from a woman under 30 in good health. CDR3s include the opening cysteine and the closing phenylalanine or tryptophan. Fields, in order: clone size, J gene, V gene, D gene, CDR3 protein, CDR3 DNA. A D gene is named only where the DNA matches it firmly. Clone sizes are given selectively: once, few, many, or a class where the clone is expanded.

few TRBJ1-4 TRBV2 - CASSEDGSTNEKLFF TGTGCCAGCAGCGAGGACGGCTCAACTAATGAAAAACTGTTTTTT
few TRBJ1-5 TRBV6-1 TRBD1 CASSQGPQGAGQPQHF TGTGCCAGCAGCCAGGGTCCACAGGGGGCCGGACAGCCCCAGCATTTT
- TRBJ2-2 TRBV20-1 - CSAPGRPTGELFF TGCAGTGCGCCCGGACGGCCCACCGGGGAGCTGTTTTTT
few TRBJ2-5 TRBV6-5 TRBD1 CASSYADRAKETQYF TGTGCCAGCAGTTACGCCGACAGGGCTAAAGAGACCCAGTACTTC
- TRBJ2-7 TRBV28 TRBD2 CASSPVLAGGPKRPYEQYF TGTGCCAGCAGCCCGGTCCTAGCGGGAGGCCCAAAGAGGCCCTACGAGCAGTACTTC
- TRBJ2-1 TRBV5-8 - CASSLALAWSSYNEQFF TGTGCCAGCAGCTTGGCTCTAGCATGGAGCTCCTACAATGAGCAGTTCTTC
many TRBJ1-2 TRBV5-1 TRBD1 CASSLPDRRGYTF TGCGCCAGCAGCCTACCGGACAGGAGAGGCTACACCTTC
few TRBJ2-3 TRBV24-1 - CATSDPSGAGRTQYF TGTGCCACCAGTGACCCCTCAGGGGCAGGGCGTACGCAGTATTTT
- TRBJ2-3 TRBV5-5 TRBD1 CASSLRTGASPADTQYF TGTGCCAGCAGCTTAAGAACAGGGGCCTCGCCGGCAGATACGCAGTATTTT
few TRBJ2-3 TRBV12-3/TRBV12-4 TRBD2 CASTLSGGAKDTQYF TGTGCCAGCACCTTAAGCGGGGGGGCCAAAGATACGCAGTATTTT
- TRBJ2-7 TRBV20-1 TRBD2 CSARDRLARPYEQYF TGCAGTGCTAGAGATCGACTAGCGCGCCCCTACGAGCAGTACTTC
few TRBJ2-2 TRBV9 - CASSVDGYTGELFF TGTGCCAGCAGCGTAGACGGGTACACCGGGGAGCTGTTTTTT
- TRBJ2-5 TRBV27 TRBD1 CASRTGGSLGGETQYF TGTGCCAGCAGGACAGGGGGGTCGCTCGGAGGAGAGACCCAGTACTTC
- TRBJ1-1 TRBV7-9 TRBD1 CASSLASGTGGLGAFF TGTGCCAGCAGCTTAGCATCCGGGACAGGGGGCCTGGGAGCTTTCTTT
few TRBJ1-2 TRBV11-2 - CASSPGQVGQDGYTF TGTGCCAGCAGCCCCGGTCAGGTGGGCCAGGATGGCTACACCTTC
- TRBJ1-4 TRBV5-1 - CASSLSQNEKLFF TGCGCCAGCAGCTTGTCCCAAAATGAAAAACTGTTTTTT
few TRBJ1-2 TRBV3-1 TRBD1 CASSQGGQGYYGYTF TGTGCCAGCAGCCAAGGAGGACAGGGCTACTATGGCTACACCTTC
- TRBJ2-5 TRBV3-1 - CASSQVGGKQYF TGTGCCAGCAGCCAAGTTGGGGGGAAACAGTACTTC
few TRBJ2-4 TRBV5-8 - CASSFSPTKNIQYF TGTGCCAGCAGCTTTTCCCCCACCAAAAACATTCAGTACTTC
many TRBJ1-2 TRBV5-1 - CASSLGSVESYGYTF TGCGCCAGCAGCTTGGGGTCAGTGGAATCCTATGGCTACACCTTC
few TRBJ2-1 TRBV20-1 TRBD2 CSAPQGGSQGEQFF TGCAGTGCCCCCCAAGGCGGGAGTCAGGGTGAGCAGTTCTTC
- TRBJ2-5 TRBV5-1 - CASSPGHGSQETQYF TGCGCCAGCAGCCCCGGGCACGGGTCCCAAGAGACCCAGTACTTC
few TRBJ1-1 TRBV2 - CASTSDRSTEAFF TGTGCCAGCACCTCAGACAGGTCCACTGAAGCTTTCTTT
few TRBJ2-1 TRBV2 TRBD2 CASSVSGRPNNEQFF TGTGCCAGCAGTGTTAGCGGGAGGCCCAACAATGAGCAGTTCTTC
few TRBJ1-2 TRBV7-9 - CASTALGVQGFGYTF TGTGCCAGCACCGCCCTTGGGGTACAGGGATTTGGCTACACCTTC
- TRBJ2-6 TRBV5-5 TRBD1 CAISSPGQWRSGANVLTF TGTGCCATCAGCTCTCCGGGACAGTGGAGGTCTGGGGCCAACGTCCTGACTTTC
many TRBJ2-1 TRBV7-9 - CASSLKMLGSYNEQFF TGTGCCAGCAGCTTAAAAATGCTCGGCTCCTACAATGAGCAGTTCTTC
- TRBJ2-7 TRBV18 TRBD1 CASSSGQGNAYEQYF TGTGCCAGCTCGTCGGGACAGGGAAATGCCTACGAGCAGTACTTC
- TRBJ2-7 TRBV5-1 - CASSLVGAEQYF TGCGCCAGCAGCTTGGTGGGGGCCGAGCAGTACTTC
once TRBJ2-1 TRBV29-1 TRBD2 CSVDSELAGNNEQFF TGCAGCGTTGACTCGGAGCTAGCGGGGAACAATGAGCAGTTCTTC
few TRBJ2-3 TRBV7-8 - CASSLGYVIGTDTQYF TGTGCCAGCAGCCTAGGATACGTTATCGGCACAGATACGCAGTATTTT
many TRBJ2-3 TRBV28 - CASSRTGKGTQYF TGTGCCAGCAGTAGAACAGGGAAAGGTACGCAGTATTTT
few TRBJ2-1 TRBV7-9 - CASSQMASLAYNEQFF TGTGCCAGCAGCCAGATGGCTAGCCTCGCCTACAATGAGCAGTTCTTC
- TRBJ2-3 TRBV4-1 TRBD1 CASSQMTGPSTDTQYF TGCGCCAGCAGCCAGATGACAGGGCCTAGCACAGATACGCAGTATTTT
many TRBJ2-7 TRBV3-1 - CASSQDVGEQYF TGTGCCAGCAGCCAAGACGTAGGCGAGCAGTACTTC
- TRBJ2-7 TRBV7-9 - CASSQPRDAGGSYEQYF TGTGCCAGCAGCCAACCAAGGGACGCGGGCGGGTCCTACGAGCAGTACTTC
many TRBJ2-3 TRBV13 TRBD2 CASSSRLAGGRDTDTQYF TGTGCCAGCAGCTCCCGACTAGCGGGAGGGAGAGACACAGATACGCAGTATTTT
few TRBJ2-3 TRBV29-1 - CSVGAGLTDTQYF TGCAGCGTCGGGGCTGGGTTGACAGATACGCAGTATTTT
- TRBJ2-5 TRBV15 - CATSRDGTQTQETQYF TGTGCCACCAGCAGAGACGGGACGCAAACTCAAGAGACCCAGTACTTC
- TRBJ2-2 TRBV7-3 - CASSWTGTLNTGELFF TGTGCCAGCAGCTGGACCGGGACCCTGAACACCGGGGAGCTGTTTTTT
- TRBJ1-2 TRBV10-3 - CAISDPAGEWDYGYTF TGTGCCATCAGTGACCCCGCCGGGGAATGGGACTATGGCTACACCTTC
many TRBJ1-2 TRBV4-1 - CASSQGGGGYTF TGCGCCAGCAGCCAAGGTGGGGGTGGCTACACCTTC
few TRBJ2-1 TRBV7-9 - CASSLEYIEQFF TGTGCCAGCAGCTTAGAGTATATTGAGCAGTTCTTC
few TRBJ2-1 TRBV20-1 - CSARTGQGGIYNEQFF TGCAGTGCTAGGACCGGACAGGGAGGGATCTACAATGAGCAGTTCTTC
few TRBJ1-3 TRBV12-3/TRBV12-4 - CASSHPMAGNTIYF TGTGCCAGCAGTCATCCGATGGCTGGAAACACCATATATTTT
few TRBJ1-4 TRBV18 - CASSPRREKLFF TGTGCCAGCTCACCACGGAGAGAAAAACTGTTTTTT